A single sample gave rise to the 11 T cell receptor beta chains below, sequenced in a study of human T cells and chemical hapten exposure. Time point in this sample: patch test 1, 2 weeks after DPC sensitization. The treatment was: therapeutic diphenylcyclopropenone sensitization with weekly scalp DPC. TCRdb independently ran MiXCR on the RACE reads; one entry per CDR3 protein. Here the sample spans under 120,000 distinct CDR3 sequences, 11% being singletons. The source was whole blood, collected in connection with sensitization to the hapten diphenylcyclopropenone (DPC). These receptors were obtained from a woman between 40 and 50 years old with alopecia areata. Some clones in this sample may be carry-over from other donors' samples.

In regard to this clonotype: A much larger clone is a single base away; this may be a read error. CDR3 amino acids: CASSAEKNTVAFF. In DNA form, the CDR3 reads TGTGCCAGCAGTGCAGAGAAGAACACTGTAGCTTTCTTT. V is TRBV7-9 and J is TRBJ1-1; D is ambiguous. Germline V gene lookup returns CDR1 SEHNR and CDR2 FQNEAQ (reference sequence). The CDR3 loop spans 13 amino acids.

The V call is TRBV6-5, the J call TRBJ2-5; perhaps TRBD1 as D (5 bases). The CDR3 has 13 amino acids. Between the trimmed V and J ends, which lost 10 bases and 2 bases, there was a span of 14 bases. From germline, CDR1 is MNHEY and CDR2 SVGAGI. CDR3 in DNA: TGTGCCACTTCCCAGGACACTCAAGAGACCCAGTACTTC. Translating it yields CATSQDTQETQYF.

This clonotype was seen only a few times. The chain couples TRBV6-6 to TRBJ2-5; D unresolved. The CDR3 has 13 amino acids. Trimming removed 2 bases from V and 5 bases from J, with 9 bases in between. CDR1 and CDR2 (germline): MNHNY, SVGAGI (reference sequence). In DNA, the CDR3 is TGTGCCAGCAGTTACCCCGTGGAGGAGACCCAGTACTTC. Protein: CASSYPVEETQYF.

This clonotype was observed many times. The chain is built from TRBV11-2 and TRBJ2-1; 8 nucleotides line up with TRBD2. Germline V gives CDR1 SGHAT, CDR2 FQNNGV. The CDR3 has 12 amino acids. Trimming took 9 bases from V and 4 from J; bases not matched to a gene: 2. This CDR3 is CASRGGYNEQFF. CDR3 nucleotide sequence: TGTGCCAGTCGGGGGGGGTACAATGAGCAGTTCTTC.

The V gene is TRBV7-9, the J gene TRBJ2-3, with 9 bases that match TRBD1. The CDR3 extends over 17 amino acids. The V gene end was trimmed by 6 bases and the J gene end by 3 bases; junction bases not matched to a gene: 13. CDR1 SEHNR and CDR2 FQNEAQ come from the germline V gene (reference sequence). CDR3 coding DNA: TGTGCCAGCAGTCCTAATTCGGGACAGGGCGCGACAGATACGCAGTATTTT. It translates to CASSPNSGQGATDTQYF.

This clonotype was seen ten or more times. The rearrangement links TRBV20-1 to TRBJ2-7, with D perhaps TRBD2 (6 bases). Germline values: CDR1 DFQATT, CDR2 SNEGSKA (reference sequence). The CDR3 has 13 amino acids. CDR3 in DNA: TGCAGCGCCCCCGTGACTGGGGGGTACGAGCAGTACTTC. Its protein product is CSAPVTGGYEQYF.

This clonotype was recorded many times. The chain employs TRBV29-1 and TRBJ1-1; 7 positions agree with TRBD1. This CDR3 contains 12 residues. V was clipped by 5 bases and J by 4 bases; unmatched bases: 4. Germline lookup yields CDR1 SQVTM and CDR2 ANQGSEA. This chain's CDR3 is CSVPSGGTEAFF. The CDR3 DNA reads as TGCAGCGTTCCCTCAGGGGGCACTGAAGCTTTCTTT.

The CDR3 DNA follows: TGTGCCAGCAGTTGGGCAGGACCCACTCTTAGCAATCAGCCCCAGCATTTT. It specifies CASSWAGPTLSNQPQHF. The V and J genes are TRBV2 and TRBJ1-5; no firm D call. Trimming stripped 5 bases from V and 0 bases from J, with 17 bases between. Germline V gives CDR1 SNHLY, CDR2 FYNNEI. The length of the CDR3 is 17 residues. Combining the CDR3 with reference TRBV2 and TRBJ1-5 gives the whole variable domain EPEVTQTPSHQVTQMGQEVILRCVPISNHLYFYWYRQILGQKVEFLVSFYNNEISEKSEIFDDQFSVERPDGSNFTLKIRSTKLEDSAMYFCASSWAGPTLSNQPQHFGDGTRLSIL.

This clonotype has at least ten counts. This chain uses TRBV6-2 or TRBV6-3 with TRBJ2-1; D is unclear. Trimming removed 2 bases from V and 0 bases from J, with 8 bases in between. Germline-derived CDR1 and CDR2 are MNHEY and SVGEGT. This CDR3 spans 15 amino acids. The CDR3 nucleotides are TGTGCCAGCAGTTACGGGCGGAGCTCCTACAATGAGCAGTTCTTC. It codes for CASSYGRSSYNEQFF.

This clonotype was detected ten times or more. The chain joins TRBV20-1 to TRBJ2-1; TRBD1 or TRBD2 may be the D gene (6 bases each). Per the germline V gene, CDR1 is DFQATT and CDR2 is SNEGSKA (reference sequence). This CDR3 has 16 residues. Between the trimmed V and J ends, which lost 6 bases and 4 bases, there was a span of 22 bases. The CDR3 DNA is TGCAGTGCCCCCCATCTAGCCGGAGGGGGGTACAATGAGCAGTTCTTC. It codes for CSAPHLAGGGYNEQFF.

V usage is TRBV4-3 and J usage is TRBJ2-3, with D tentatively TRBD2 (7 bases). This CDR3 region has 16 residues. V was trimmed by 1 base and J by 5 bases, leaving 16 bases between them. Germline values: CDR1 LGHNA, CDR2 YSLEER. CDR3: CASSQGPTRGGDTQYF. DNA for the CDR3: TGCGCCAGCAGCCAAGGCCCCACTAGGGGGGGAGATACGCAGTATTTT.